The source of this T cell receptor (beta chain) is a study of cytomegalovirus exposure and HLA in healthy donors. General study points: With later analysis, a missense DCLRE1C variant became linked to TCR beta V- and J-gene trimming. It was assumed in the presence/absence analyses that sequencing depth was roughly uniform across donors. The Asian-associated ancestry cluster reportedly had fewer N-insertions than the roughly 700-donor mean in a later analysis. A later analysis appeared to link common viral pathogens to several of the most significant clusters.

Points on this clone: The antigen remains unidentified.

Amplification used 60 Vbeta primers and 13 Jbeta primers. The table came from immunoSEQ multiplex PCR; TCRdb's copy has only in-frame clones and leaves some out. The sample lists some 130,000 clones, about 79% occurring once. V lost 0 bases and J 3 bases, leaving 15 bases between the germline ends. The CDR3 has 16 residues. CDR1 and CDR2 from the germline V gene are MNHNS and SASEGT. This chain links TRBV6-1 with TRBJ2-7, with TRBD2 as a possible D gene (5 bases). The clonotype was recovered from a man in his late teens or twenties in good health and CMV-seronegative. The sample consisted of PBMCs. CDR3 protein: CASSEAAISGLYEQYV. The CDR3 region has the DNA TGTGCCAGCAGTGAAGCGGCCATTTCTGGACTCTACGAGCAGTACGTC.